This T cell receptor (beta chain) was recovered during a study of blood T cell repertoires in COVID-19. Study background: Sites across the United States, Italy and Spain contributed samples from acute and convalescent COVID-19. PBMCs, B-cell-depleted T cells, or T cells were the source of the cDNA or gDNA that made up the material.

Per the original data handling: Using reference gene primer amplification, nucleated cell counts were estimated. The table came from immunoSEQ multiplex PCR; TCRdb's copy has only in-frame clones and leaves some out. V, J and clone size were drawn from that table, and D and trimming were deduced from the DNA. The table records 35,000 to 45,000 clones, 92% of them present only once. The V end lost 8 bases, the J end lost 4 bases, and 8 bases lay between the germline ends. The CDR3 runs to 11 residues. Per the germline V gene, CDR1 is MDHEN and CDR2 is SYDVKM. The origin of this receptor is a man aged 50-60 years with active COVID-19. The sequenced material came from peripheral blood. The chain carries TRBV28 and TRBJ1-2, with D perhaps TRBD1 (5 bases). CDR3: CASGGAYGYTF. For the CDR3, the DNA is TGTGCCAGCGGTGGGGCCTATGGCTACACCTTC.